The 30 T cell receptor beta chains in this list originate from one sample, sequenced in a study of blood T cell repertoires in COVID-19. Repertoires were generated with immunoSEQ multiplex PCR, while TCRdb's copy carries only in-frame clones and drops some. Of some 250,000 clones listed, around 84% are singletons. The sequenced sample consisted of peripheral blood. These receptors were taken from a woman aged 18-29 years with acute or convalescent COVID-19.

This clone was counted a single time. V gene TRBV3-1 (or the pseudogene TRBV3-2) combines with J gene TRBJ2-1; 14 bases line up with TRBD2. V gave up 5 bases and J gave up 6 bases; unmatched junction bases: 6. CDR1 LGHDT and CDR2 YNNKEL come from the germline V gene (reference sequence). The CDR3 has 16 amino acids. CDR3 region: CASSRLAGGPGNEQFF. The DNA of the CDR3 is TGTGCCAGCAGCAGACTAGCGGGAGGGCCCGGCAATGAGCAGTTCTTC.

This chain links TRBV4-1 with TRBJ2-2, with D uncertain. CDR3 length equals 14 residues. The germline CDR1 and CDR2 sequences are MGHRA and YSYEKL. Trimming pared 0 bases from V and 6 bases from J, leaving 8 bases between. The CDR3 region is CASSQEPGAGELFF. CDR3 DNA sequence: TGCGCCAGCAGCCAAGAGCCGGGTGCCGGGGAGCTGTTTTTT.

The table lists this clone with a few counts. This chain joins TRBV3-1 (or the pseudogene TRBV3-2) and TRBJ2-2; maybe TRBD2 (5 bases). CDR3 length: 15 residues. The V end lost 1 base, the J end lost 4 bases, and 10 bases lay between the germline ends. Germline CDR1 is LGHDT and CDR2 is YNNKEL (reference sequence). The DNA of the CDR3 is TGTGCCAGCAGCCAAGGGACTCTGCTCACCGGGGAGCTGTTTTTT. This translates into CASSQGTLLTGELFF.

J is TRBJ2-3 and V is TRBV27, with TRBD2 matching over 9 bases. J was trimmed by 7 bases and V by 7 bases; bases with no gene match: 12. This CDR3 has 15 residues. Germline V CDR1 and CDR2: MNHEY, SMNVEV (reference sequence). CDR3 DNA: TGTGCCAGCAAGTCGGGTAGCGGGAGACGTTATACGCAGTATTTT. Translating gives CASKSGSGRRYTQYF.

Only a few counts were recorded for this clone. CDR3 sequence reads: CASSQARTSGSTDTQYF. The CDR3 DNA sequence: TGTGCCAGCAGCCAAGCCCGGACTAGCGGAAGCACAGATACGCAGTATTTT. The genes are TRBV3-1 (or the pseudogene TRBV3-2) and TRBJ2-3; the match to TRBD2 covers 10 bases. CDR3 length: 17 residues. Germline V gene sequence: CDR1 LGHDT, CDR2 YNNKEL (reference sequence). The V gene end was trimmed by 1 base and the J gene end by 0 bases; junction bases not matched to a gene: 4.

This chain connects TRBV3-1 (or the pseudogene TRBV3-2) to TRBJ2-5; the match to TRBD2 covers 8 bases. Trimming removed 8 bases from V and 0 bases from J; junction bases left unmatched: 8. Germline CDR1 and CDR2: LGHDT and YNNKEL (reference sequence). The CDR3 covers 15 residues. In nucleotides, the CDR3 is TGTGCCAGCTCCCGTTACGGGGGGGACCAAGAGACCCAGTACTTC. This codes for CASSRYGGDQETQYF.

CDR3: CATSRDRGAGLFF. The DNA for the CDR3 is TGTGCCACCAGCAGAGATCGGGGTGCCGGCCTGTTTTTT. V usage is TRBV15 and J usage is TRBJ2-2; D is possibly TRBD2 (5 bases). Trimming cost V 0 bases and J 14 bases, with 13 bases left between them. The CDR3 consists of 13 residues. Germline CDR1 reads LNHNV; CDR2 reads YYDKDF (reference sequence).

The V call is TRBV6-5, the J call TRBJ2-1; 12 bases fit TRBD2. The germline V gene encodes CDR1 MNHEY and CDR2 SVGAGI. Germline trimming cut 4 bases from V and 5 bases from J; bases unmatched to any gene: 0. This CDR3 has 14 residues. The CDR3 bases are TGTGCCAGCAGTTGGACTAGCGGGAACAATGAGCAGTTCTTC. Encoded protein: CASSWTSGNNEQFF.

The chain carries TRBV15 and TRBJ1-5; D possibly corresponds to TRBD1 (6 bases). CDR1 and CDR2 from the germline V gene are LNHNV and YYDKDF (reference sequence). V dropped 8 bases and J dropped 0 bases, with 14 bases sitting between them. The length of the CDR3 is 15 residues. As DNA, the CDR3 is TGTGCCACCCGCCGGGACATGTATAGCAATCAGCCCCAGCATTTT. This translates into CATRRDMYSNQPQHF.

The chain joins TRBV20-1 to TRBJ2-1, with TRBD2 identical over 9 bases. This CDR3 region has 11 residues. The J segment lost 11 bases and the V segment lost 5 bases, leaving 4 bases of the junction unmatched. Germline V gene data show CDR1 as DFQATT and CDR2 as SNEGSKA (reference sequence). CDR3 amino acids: CSAPLAGKQFF. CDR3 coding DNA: TGCAGTGCTCCACTAGCGGGCAAGCAGTTCTTC.

CDR3 in DNA: TGTGCCACCAGCAGAGAACAGGGTGGCTATGGCTACACCTTC. Its protein product is CATSREQGGYGYTF. The rearrangement links TRBV15 to TRBJ1-2; a possible D gene is TRBD1 (6 bases). From germline, CDR1 is LNHNV and CDR2 YYDKDF (reference sequence). The length of the CDR3 is 14 residues. Trimming removed 0 bases at V and 4 bases at J, with 9 bases between.

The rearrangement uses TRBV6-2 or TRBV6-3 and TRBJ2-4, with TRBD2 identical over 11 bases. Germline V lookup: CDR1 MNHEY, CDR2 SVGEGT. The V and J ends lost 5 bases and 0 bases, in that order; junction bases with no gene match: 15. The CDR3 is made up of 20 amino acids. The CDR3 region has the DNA TGTGCCAGCAGTCTGCCTCAGGGGACTAGCGGAAGTCTAGCCAAAAACATTCAGTACTTC. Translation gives CASSLPQGTSGSLAKNIQYF.

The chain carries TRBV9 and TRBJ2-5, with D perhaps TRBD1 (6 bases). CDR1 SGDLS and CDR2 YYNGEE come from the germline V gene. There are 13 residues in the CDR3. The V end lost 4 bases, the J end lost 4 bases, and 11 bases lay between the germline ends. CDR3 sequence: CASSPGTTETQYF. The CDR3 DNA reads TGTGCCAGCAGCCCCGGGACAACAGAGACCCAGTACTTC.

The CDR3 loop reads CASSVGLRLDTETQYF. Here the CDR3 DNA reads TGTGCCAGCAGCGTAGGCCTGCGGCTCGATACAGAGACCCAGTACTTC. The V call is TRBV9, the J call TRBJ2-5; D remains unclear. Germline lookup yields CDR1 SGDLS and CDR2 YYNGEE. V was clipped by 0 bases and J by 4 bases, with 16 bases between them. The CDR3 covers 16 residues.

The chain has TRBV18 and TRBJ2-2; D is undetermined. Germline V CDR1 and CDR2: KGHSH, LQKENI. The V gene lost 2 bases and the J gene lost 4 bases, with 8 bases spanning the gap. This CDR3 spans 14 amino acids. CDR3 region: CASSPGSGTGELFF. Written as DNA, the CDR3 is TGTGCCAGCTCACCAGGGTCGGGCACCGGGGAGCTGTTTTTT. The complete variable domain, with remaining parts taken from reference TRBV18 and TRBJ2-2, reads NAGVMQNPRHLVRRRGQEARLRCSPMKGHSHVYWYRQLPEEGLKFMVYLQKENIIDESGMPKERFSAEFPKEGPSILRIQQVVRGDSAAYFCASSPGSGTGELFFGEGSRLTVL.

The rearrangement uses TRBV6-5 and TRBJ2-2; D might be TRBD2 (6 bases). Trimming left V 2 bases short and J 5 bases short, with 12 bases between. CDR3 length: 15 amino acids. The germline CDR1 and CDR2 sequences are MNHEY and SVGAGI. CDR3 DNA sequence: TGTGCCAGCAGTTACGCGGGACCAGCTACCGGGGAGCTGTTTTTT. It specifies CASSYAGPATGELFF.

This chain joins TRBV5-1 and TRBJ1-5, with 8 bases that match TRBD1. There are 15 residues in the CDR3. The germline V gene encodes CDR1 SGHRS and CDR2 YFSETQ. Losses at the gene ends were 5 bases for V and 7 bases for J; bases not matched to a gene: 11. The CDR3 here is CASSSTGVVGQPQHF. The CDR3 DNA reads TGCGCCAGCAGTTCGACAGGGGTCGTCGGGCAGCCCCAGCATTTT. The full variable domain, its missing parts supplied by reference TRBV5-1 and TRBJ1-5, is KAGVTQTPRYLIKTRGQQVTLSCSPISGHRSVSWYQQTPGQGLQFLFEYFSETQRNKGNFPGRFSGRQFSNSRSEMNVSTLELGDSALYLCASSSTGVVGQPQHFGDGTRLSIL.

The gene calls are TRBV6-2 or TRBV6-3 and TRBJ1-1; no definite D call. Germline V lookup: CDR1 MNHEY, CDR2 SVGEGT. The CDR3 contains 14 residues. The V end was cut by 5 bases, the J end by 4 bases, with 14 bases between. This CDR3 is CASSQQLSVTEAFF. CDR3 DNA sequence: TGTGCCAGCAGTCAACAGTTGTCGGTCACTGAAGCTTTCTTT.

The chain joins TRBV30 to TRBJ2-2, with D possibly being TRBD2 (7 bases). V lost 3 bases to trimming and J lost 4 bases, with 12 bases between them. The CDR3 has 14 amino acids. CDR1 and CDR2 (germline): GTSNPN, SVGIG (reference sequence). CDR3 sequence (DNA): TGTGCCTGGAGGGGGGCTAGCGGCACCGGGGAGCTGTTTTTT. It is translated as CAWRGASGTGELFF.

DNA for the CDR3: TGTGCCAGCAGTTACGTTCCGGTC. It is translated as CASSYVPV. The V call is TRBV6-6, the J call TRBJ2-7; the D is unclear. Germline V gene sequence: CDR1 MNHNY, CDR2 SVGAGI (reference sequence). This CDR3 region has 8 residues.

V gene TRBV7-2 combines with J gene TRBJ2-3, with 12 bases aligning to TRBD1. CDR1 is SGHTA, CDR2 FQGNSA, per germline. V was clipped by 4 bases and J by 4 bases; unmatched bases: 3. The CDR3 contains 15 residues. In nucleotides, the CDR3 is TGTGCCAGCAGCTCGGGACAGGGGGCGGCAGATACGCAGTATTTT. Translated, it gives CASSSGQGAADTQYF.

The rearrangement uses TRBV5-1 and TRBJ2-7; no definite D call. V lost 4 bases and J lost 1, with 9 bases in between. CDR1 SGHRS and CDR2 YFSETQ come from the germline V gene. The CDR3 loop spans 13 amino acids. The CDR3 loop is CASSHSGSYEQYF. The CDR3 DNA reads TGCGCCAGCAGCCACAGTGGGTCCTACGAGCAGTACTTC.

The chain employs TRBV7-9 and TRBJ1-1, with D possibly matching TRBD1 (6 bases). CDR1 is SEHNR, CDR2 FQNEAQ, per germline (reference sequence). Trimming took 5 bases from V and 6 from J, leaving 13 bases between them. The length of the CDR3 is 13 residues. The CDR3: CASSLWTEAEAFF. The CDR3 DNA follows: TGTGCCAGCAGCCTATGGACAGAGGCTGAAGCTTTCTTT.

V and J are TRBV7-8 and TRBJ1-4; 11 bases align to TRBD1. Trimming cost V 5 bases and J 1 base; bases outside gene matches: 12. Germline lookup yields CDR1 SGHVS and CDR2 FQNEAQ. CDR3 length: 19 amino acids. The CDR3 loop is CASSQPGQGDGGTNEKLFF. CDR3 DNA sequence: TGTGCCAGCAGCCAGCCGGGACAGGGGGATGGTGGAACTAATGAAAAACTGTTTTTT.

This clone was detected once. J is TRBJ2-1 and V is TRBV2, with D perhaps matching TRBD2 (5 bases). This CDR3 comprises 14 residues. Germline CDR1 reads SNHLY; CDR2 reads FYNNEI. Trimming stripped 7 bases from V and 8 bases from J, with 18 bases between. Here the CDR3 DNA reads TGTGCCAGCAAAGGACTCCCGACCCTCGATGAGCAGTTCTTC. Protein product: CASKGLPTLDEQFF.

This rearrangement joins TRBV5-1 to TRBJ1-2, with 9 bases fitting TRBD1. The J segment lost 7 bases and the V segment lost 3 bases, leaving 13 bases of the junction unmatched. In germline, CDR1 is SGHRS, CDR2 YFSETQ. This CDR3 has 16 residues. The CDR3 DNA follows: TGCGCCAGCAGCTCGACCGGGACAGGGCCTTTGGGTGGCTACACCTTC. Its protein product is CASSSTGTGPLGGYTF.

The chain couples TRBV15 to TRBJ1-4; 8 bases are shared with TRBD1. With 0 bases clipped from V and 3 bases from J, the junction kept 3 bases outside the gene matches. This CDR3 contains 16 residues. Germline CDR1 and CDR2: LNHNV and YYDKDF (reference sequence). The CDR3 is CATSRDYRGANEKLFF. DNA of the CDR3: TGTGCCACCAGCAGAGATTACAGGGGGGCTAATGAAAAACTGTTTTTT. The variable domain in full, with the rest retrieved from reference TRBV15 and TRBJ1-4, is DAMVIQNPRYQVTQFGKPVTLSCSQTLNHNVMYWYQQKSSQAPKLLFHYYDKDFNNEADTPDNFQSRRPNTSFCFLDIRSPGLGDTAMYLCATSRDYRGANEKLFFGSGTQLSVL.

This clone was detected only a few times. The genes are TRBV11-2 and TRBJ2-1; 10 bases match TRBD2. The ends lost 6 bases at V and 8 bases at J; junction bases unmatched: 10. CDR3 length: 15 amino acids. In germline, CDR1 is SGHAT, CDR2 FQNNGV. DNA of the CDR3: TGTGCCAGCAGAAGGGCTAGCGGGAGTGGGTATGAGCAGTTCTTC. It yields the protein CASRRASGSGYEQFF.

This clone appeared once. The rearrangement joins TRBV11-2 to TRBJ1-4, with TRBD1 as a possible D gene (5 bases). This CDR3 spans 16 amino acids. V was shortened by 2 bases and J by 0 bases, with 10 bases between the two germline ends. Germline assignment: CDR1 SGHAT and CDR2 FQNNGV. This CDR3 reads CASSLTAGTTNEKLFF. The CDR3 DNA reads TGTGCCAGCAGCTTAACGGCAGGGACAACTAATGAAAAACTGTTTTTT. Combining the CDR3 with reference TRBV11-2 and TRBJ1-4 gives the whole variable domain EAGVAQSPRYKIIEKRQSVAFWCNPISGHATLYWYQQILGQGPKLLIQFQNNGVVDDSQLPKDRFSAERLKGVDSTLKIQPAKLEDSAVYLCASSLTAGTTNEKLFFGSGTQLSVL.

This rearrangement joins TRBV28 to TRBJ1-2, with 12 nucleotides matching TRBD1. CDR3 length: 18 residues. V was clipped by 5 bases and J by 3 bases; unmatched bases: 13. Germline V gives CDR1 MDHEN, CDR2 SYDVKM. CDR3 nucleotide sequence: TGTGCCAGCAGTCTCCTACCCCGGGACAGGGGGCGACACTATGGCTACACCTTC. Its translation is CASSLLPRDRGRHYGYTF.